A selection of T cell receptor beta chains follows, all from one sample in a study of blood T cell repertoires in COVID-19. The data were produced by immunoSEQ multiplex PCR, yet TCRdb's version contains in-frame clones alone and is incomplete. Seen here are approximately 70,000 clones, more than 75% observed once, and the top ten hold approximately 0.83%. Input material: peripheral blood. The receptors stem from a woman in her sixties or seventies with acute or convalescent COVID-19. Each CDR3 is given with its conserved first and last residue. D genes are given only for firm matches. The size field is filled for only some rows; it gives once, few, many or a size class.

D,size,J,V,CDR3,DNA
TRBD2,-,TRBJ2-7,TRBV7-9,CASSRLGLAENRYSYEQYF,TGTGCCAGCAGCCGCTTAGGACTAGCGGAAAATCGGTACTCCTACGAGCAGTACTTC
-,-,TRBJ2-1,TRBV2,CASRTGPYNEQFF,TGTGCCAGCAGGACAGGCCCCTACAATGAGCAGTTCTTC
TRBD1,-,TRBJ1-6,TRBV30,CAWSETGTADSPLHF,TGTGCCTGGAGTGAAACTGGGACAGCCGATTCACCCCTCCACTTT
-,once,TRBJ2-1,TRBV5-6,CASILLSSYNEQFF,TGTGCCAGCATCCTTTTGAGCTCCTACAATGAGCAGTTCTTC
-,-,TRBJ2-7,TRBV9,CASSGPGGEQYF,TGTGCCAGCAGCGGGCCAGGGGGGGAGCAGTACTTC
-,-,TRBJ2-5,TRBV19,CASSSSRGETQYF,TGTGCCAGTAGTAGTTCCCGGGGAGAGACCCAGTACTTC
-,once,TRBJ2-3,TRBV6-5,CASSRMGAPGDTQYF,TGTGCCAGCAGTAGAATGGGGGCGCCGGGAGATACGCAGTATTTT
TRBD1,once,TRBJ1-1,TRBV28,CASRTGGGDTEAFF,TGTGCCAGCAGGACAGGGGGCGGGGACACTGAAGCTTTCTTT
-,-,TRBJ2-3,TRBV2,CASLTSTDTQYF,TGTGCCAGCCTAACTAGCACAGATACGCAGTATTTT
TRBD2,-,TRBJ2-7,TRBV2,CASRGWREGLFEQYF,TGTGCCTCCCGGGGATGGCGGGAGGGCCTTTTCGAGCAGTACTTC
-,-,TRBJ2-5,TRBV9,CASSVGPGQETQYF,TGTGCCAGCAGCGTAGGTCCAGGTCAAGAGACCCAGTACTTC
-,-,TRBJ1-1,TRBV18,CASSPPLGRNTEAFF,TGTGCCAGCTCACCCCCCCTGGGCAGGAACACTGAAGCTTTCTTT
TRBD1,-,TRBJ1-1,TRBV5-1,CASSFGQGEGGTEAFF,TGCGCCAGCAGCTTCGGACAGGGGGAAGGCGGCACTGAAGCTTTCTTT
-,-,TRBJ2-7,TRBV6-1,CASSEAQAPYEQYF,TGTGCCAGCAGTGAAGCACAGGCCCCCTACGAGCAGTACTTC
-,-,TRBJ2-7,TRBV6-1,CASSDRRSSYEQYF,TGTGCCAGCAGTGACAGGAGGAGCTCCTACGAGCAGTACTTC
TRBD1,-,TRBJ1-4,TRBV30,CASHWTGVGKLFF,TGTGCCTCCCATTGGACAGGTGTTGGAAAACTGTTTTTT
-,-,TRBJ1-1,TRBV29-1,CSVEGPRGRSEAFF,TGCAGCGTTGAAGGCCCCAGAGGTCGTAGTGAAGCTTTCTTT
-,-,TRBJ2-3,TRBV21-1,CASSNLKPPPGLGTSTDTQYF,TGTGCCAGCAGCAACCTCAAACCTCCACCGGGACTAGGGACTAGCACAGATACGCAGTATTTT
-,once,TRBJ2-2,TRBV10-3,CAISESPGFGSGETGELFF,TGTGCCATCAGTGAGTCCCCAGGTTTCGGGTCAGGGGAAACCGGGGAGCTGTTTTTT
-,-,TRBJ1-4,TRBV18,CASSPRSGREEKLFF,TGTGCCAGCTCACCAAGGTCAGGGCGGGAAGAAAAACTGTTTTTT
-,-,TRBJ2-1,TRBV19,CASIPASGSYNEQFF,TGTGCCAGTATACCAGCGTCGGGGTCCTACAATGAGCAGTTCTTC
TRBD2,-,TRBJ2-7,TRBV11-2,CASSLEFGGGYF,TGTGCCAGCAGCTTAGAGTTCGGCGGGGGGTACTTC
TRBD1,-,TRBJ1-1,TRBV3-1/TRBV3-2,CASSQTGTEAFF,TGTGCCAGCAGCCAGACAGGGACTGAAGCTTTCTTT
-,few,TRBJ2-5,TRBV19,CASSPNGGQETQYF,TGTGCCAGTAGCCCCAACGGGGGACAAGAGACCCAGTACTTC
-,-,TRBJ2-1,TRBV6-5,CASSSWGEPYNEQFF,TGTGCCAGCAGTTCTTGGGGGGAGCCCTACAATGAGCAGTTCTTC
-,-,TRBJ2-3,TRBV11-2,CASSFILGGADTQYF,TGTGCCAGCAGCTTTATTCTCGGGGGTGCGGATACGCAGTATTTT
-,-,TRBJ2-7,TRBV6-5,CASSYEQDYEQYF,TGTGCCAGCAGTTACGAACAGGACTACGAGCAGTACTTC
-,-,TRBJ1-1,TRBV5-5,CASSLDYFEAFF,TGTGCCAGCAGCTTGGATTATTTTGAAGCTTTCTTT
-,-,TRBJ1-4,TRBV6-5,CASRGRLNEKLFF,TGTGCCAGCAGGGGCAGGCTCAATGAAAAACTGTTTTTT
-,-,TRBJ2-7,TRBV25-1,CASSEIGGAYEQYF,TGTGCCAGCAGTGAGATAGGGGGGGCCTACGAGCAGTACTTC
-,-,TRBJ2-1,TRBV29-1,CSSEAGGEQFF,TGCAGCAGTGAGGCGGGCGGTGAGCAGTTCTTC
TRBD2,-,TRBJ2-5,TRBV18,CASSSPLTSGILRETQYF,TGTGCCAGCTCATCACCTCTTACTAGCGGGATTCTCAGAGAGACCCAGTACTTC
-,-,TRBJ1-5,TRBV19,CASSTTVRSNQPQHF,TGTGCCAGTAGTACCACAGTTCGGAGCAATCAGCCCCAGCATTTT
TRBD2,-,TRBJ2-1,TRBV5-1,CASTETLAGGRNEQFF,TGCGCCAGCACCGAGACACTAGCGGGGGGGCGGAATGAGCAGTTCTTC
TRBD2,-,TRBJ2-1,TRBV3-1/TRBV3-2,CASRTSGGAYNEQFF,TGTGCCAGCAGGACTAGCGGGGGGGCCTACAATGAGCAGTTCTTC
TRBD1,-,TRBJ1-1,TRBV5-1,CASSWTGDGGTEAFF,TGCGCCAGCAGCTGGACAGGCGATGGAGGTACTGAAGCTTTCTTT
-,-,TRBJ1-4,TRBV7-8,CASSLRLSGEKLFF,TGTGCCAGCAGCTTGAGGCTTTCGGGTGAAAAACTGTTTTTT
TRBD2,-,TRBJ2-5,TRBV4-3,CASSYGLAGRGETQYF,TGCGCCAGCAGCTATGGACTAGCGGGGAGGGGGGAGACCCAGTACTTC
-,-,TRBJ2-1,TRBV10-2,CASSPLPSSFSYNEQFF,TGCGCCAGCAGCCCACTCCCTTCTTCATTCTCCTACAATGAGCAGTTCTTC
-,-,TRBJ2-1,TRBV18,CASSPPGSGDYNEQFF,TGTGCCAGCTCACCACCGGGTAGCGGAGATTACAATGAGCAGTTCTTC
TRBD1,-,TRBJ1-1,TRBV18,CASSPRDRAATEAFF,TGTGCCAGCTCACCCCGGGACAGGGCGGCCACTGAAGCTTTCTTT
TRBD1,-,TRBJ1-1,TRBV19,CASWDRGLAFTEAFF,TGTGCCAGTTGGGACAGGGGGCTAGCTTTCACTGAAGCTTTCTTT
TRBD2,-,TRBJ2-7,TRBV30,CAWSPRGTSGGFEQYF,TGTGCCTGGAGTCCTAGAGGAACGAGCGGGGGGTTTGAGCAGTACTTC
-,-,TRBJ1-1,TRBV6-2/TRBV6-3,CASSSQGYTEAFF,TGTGCCAGCAGCTCGCAGGGGTACACTGAAGCTTTCTTT
-,-,TRBJ1-5,TRBV5-6,CASSLGGSGNQPQHF,TGTGCCAGCAGCTTGGGAGGGTCGGGCAATCAGCCCCAGCATTTT
TRBD1,-,TRBJ2-7,TRBV7-2,CASSPRTGYDEQYF,TGTGCCAGCAGCCCTCGGACAGGGTATGACGAGCAGTACTTC
TRBD2,-,TRBJ2-1,TRBV5-1,CASSSQLAGAGNEQFF,TGCGCCAGCAGCTCCCAACTAGCGGGAGCTGGTAATGAGCAGTTCTTC
-,few,TRBJ2-6,TRBV12-3/TRBV12-4,CAGSSSGANVLTF,TGTGCCGGGAGTAGCTCTGGGGCCAACGTCCTGACTTTC
TRBD1,few,TRBJ2-3,TRBV5-1,CASSSDRVDTDTQYF,TGCGCCAGCAGCTCGGACAGGGTTGACACAGATACGCAGTATTTT
-,few,TRBJ2-2,TRBV11-2,CASSLAAAGLVGELFF,TGTGCCAGCAGCTTAGCCGCAGCGGGTCTTGTCGGGGAGCTGTTTTTT
TRBD1,-,TRBJ2-2,TRBV28,CASKTGVGELFF,TGTGCCAGCAAAACAGGGGTCGGGGAGCTGTTTTTT
-,-,TRBJ2-7,TRBV4-2,CASSQPGHSYEQYF,TGTGCCAGCAGCCAACCGGGACATTCCTACGAGCAGTACTTC
-,-,TRBJ2-3,TRBV7-8,CASSLDGPLDTQYF,TGTGCCAGCAGCTTAGATGGCCCGCTGGATACGCAGTATTTT
-,-,TRBJ2-5,TRBV11-2,CASSLSDQETQYF,TGTGCCAGCAGCTTGTCCGACCAAGAGACCCAGTACTTC